These 7 T cell receptor beta chains came from one sample sequenced in a study of blood T cells in healthy people across ages. The use of a sample-barcoded 5' primer and a J-beta primer mix characterized a second PCR of roughly 6 to 11 cycles. TCRdb analysed the 5' RACE reads with MiXCR anew, one entry per CDR3 protein. The sample consists of about 830,000 distinct CDR3 sequences, around two thirds of them appearing once. Material: blood. These receptors all stem from a man aged 30 to 39 in good health.

The count of this clonotype is one. The genes are TRBV5-1 and TRBJ2-5, with TRBD2 matching over 9 bases. The CDR3 loop spans 17 amino acids. After removal of 7 bases from V and 2 bases from J, the junction contained 15 bases not matched to a gene. In germline, CDR1 is SGHRS, CDR2 YFSETQ. CDR3 region: CASGNRLAGLSQETQYF. Written as DNA, the CDR3 is TGCGCCAGCGGCAACCGGCTAGCGGGGTTAAGTCAAGAGACCCAGTACTTC.

This chain joins TRBV7-9 and TRBJ2-1; D call uncertain. Trimming pared 1 base from V and 10 bases from J, leaving 14 bases between. Looked up from germline, CDR1 is SEHNR and CDR2 is FQNEAQ (reference sequence). This CDR3 has 14 amino acids. The CDR3, as DNA: TGTGCCAGCAGCTTAGAAGACCTGATTGGGGAGCAGTTCTTC. The encoded protein is CASSLEDLIGEQFF.

The rearrangement links TRBV20-1 to TRBJ2-7; D not resolved. V shed 0 bases and J shed 1 base, with 10 bases lying between them. The germline CDR1 and CDR2 sequences are DFQATT and SNEGSKA (reference sequence). There are 14 residues in the CDR3. DNA for the CDR3: TGCAGTGCTAGAGAAAGGACGTCGTCCTACGAGCAGTACTTC. It yields the protein CSARERTSSYEQYF.

The chain employs TRBV20-1 and TRBJ2-1; 9 bases align to TRBD2. The germline gives CDR1 DFQATT, CDR2 SNEGSKA (reference sequence). The CDR3 consists of 16 residues. V was clipped by 1 base and J by 2 bases; unmatched bases: 6. The CDR3 DNA reads as TGCAGTGCTAGAGGACCGGGACTAGCTCCCTACAATGAGCAGTTCTTC. As protein: CSARGPGLAPYNEQFF.

V and J are TRBV7-2 and TRBJ1-6, with D tentatively TRBD1 (5 bases). CDR1 and CDR2 (germline): SGHTA, FQGNSA. V lost 6 bases and J lost 0, with 12 bases in between. The length of the CDR3 is 16 residues. CDR3 sequence reads: CASRSRDSSYNSPLHF. The CDR3 DNA reads TGTGCCAGCAGATCCAGGGATAGCTCCTATAATTCACCCCTCCACTTT.

The chain recombines TRBV4-3 with TRBJ2-1; TRBD1 matches 7 bases. The CDR3 has 15 amino acids. The junction had 12 bases not matched to a gene; V was cut back by 4 bases and J by 9 bases. Germline CDR1 reads LGHNA; CDR2 reads YSLEER. In nucleotides, the CDR3 is TGCGCCAGCAGCCCCGGAAGGGGGCTGAGCGGTGAGCAGTTCTTC. This gives the protein CASSPGRGLSGEQFF.

The chain joins TRBV7-9 to TRBJ2-4, with TRBD2 as a possible D gene (6 bases). The J call is doubtful: the DNA matches TRBJ2-7 better. Germline V gene lookup returns CDR1 SEHNR and CDR2 FQNEAQ (reference sequence). The CDR3 length is 15 residues. As DNA, the CDR3 is TGTGCCAGCAGCTTAGTTGGCAGGGAGGTGAACGAGCAGTACTTC. This codes for CASSLVGREVNEQYF.